The present T cell receptor (beta chain) was sequenced within a study of T cell changes during pregnancy in multiple sclerosis. This CDR3 contains 17 residues. V was cut by 6 bases and J by 4 bases, with 22 bases left in between. Germline values: CDR1 MNHEY, CDR2 SMNVEV (reference sequence). Profiling relied on immunoSEQ multiplex PCR, and the TCRdb table lists in-frame clones only, not all of them. The data show roughly 48,000 clones, approximately 92% seen once. V usage is TRBV27 and J usage is TRBJ1-5; D remains ambiguous. This sequence originates from a female donor with multiple sclerosis, enrolled in a pregnancy study. The source material was CD4+ T cells from peripheral blood mononuclear cells, sampled in the third trimester of pregnancy. DNA for the CDR3: TGTGCCAGCAGACAACTTCTTCCGGGAGAGAAGAATCAGCCCCAGCATTTT. Translation: CASRQLLPGEKNQPQHF.